Each of the 8 T cell receptor beta chains below was sequenced from the same sample in a study of CD8 T cells in Susac syndrome. The RNA input was roughly 0.45 to 1 ug, and it was reverse transcribed with random hexamers. Via MiXCR, TCRdb re-called the immunoSEQ multiplex PCR reads, giving one row per CDR3 protein. The sample shows 150,000 to 160,000 distinct CDR3 sequences, approximately 95% of them seen only once. Sequenced input: CD4+ T cells from PBMCs. Source of these receptors: a human donor with Susac syndrome.

The chain links TRBV29-1 to TRBJ2-6; 8 nucleotides agree with TRBD1. The CDR3 runs to 17 residues. After removal of 6 bases from V and 1 base from J, the junction contained 11 bases not matched to a gene. Germline CDR1 reads SQVTM; CDR2 reads ANQGSEA. The chain's CDR3 is CSVVHRDRWSGANVLTF. CDR3 nucleotides: TGCAGCGTCGTCCACCGGGACAGGTGGTCTGGGGCCAACGTCCTGACTTTC.

The chain couples TRBV12-3 or TRBV12-4 to TRBJ2-5; the D gene is possibly TRBD1 (6 bases). V lost 2 bases and J 2 bases, leaving 12 bases between the germline ends. The CDR3 consists of 15 residues. The CDR3 region is CASSLLGGLQETQYF. CDR3 bases: TGTGCCAGCAGTTTACTAGGGGGATTGCAAGAGACCCAGTACTTC.

This sequence joins TRBV4-1 and TRBJ2-7; a weak D match, TRBD2 (6 bases). V shed 4 bases and J shed 4 bases, with 14 bases lying between them. Germline CDR1 and CDR2: MGHRA and YSYEKL. This CDR3 has 14 amino acids. The CDR3 sequence: CASSPGRGLYEQYF. The DNA for the CDR3 is TGCGCCAGCAGCCCCGGGCGGGGATTATACGAGCAGTACTTC.

The chain has TRBV2 and TRBJ1-1; the D is unclear. This CDR3 is built from 11 residues. V was trimmed by 6 bases and J by 6 bases, leaving 8 bases between them. Germline V lookup: CDR1 SNHLY, CDR2 FYNNEI. The DNA of the CDR3 is TGTGCCAGCAGCGCGTGGTCTGAAGCTTTCTTT. Its translation: CASSAWSEAFF.

The chain joins TRBV29-1 to TRBJ2-2; the D gene is possibly TRBD1 (6 bases). CDR1 SQVTM and CDR2 ANQGSEA come from the germline V gene. V dropped 6 bases and J dropped 1 base, with 12 bases sitting between them. The CDR3 runs to 14 residues. The DNA for the CDR3 is TGCAGCGTAGGCAGGGGTCAGAACACCGGGGAGCTGTTTTTT. Encoded protein: CSVGRGQNTGELFF.

The V call is TRBV29-1, the J call TRBJ2-7; 7 bases map to TRBD1. V lost 7 bases, J lost 3 bases, and 6 bases stayed unmatched. Germline V gene sequence: CDR1 SQVTM, CDR2 ANQGSEA. The CDR3 is 12 amino acids. The CDR3: CSAARDSYEQYF. The CDR3 DNA follows: TGCAGCGCCGCCCGGGACAGCTACGAGCAGTACTTC.

The chain links TRBV12-3 or TRBV12-4 to TRBJ2-7; TRBD2 matches at 13 bases. V was pared by 5 bases and J by 4 bases, with 2 bases of the junction left unmatched. This CDR3 comprises 14 residues. The CDR3, as DNA: TGTGCCAGCAGTGCGGGACTAGCGGGGTACGAGCAGTACTTC. It specifies CASSAGLAGYEQYF.

CDR3 protein: CSVELRSGGPDTQYF. The CDR3 nucleotides read TGCAGCGTTGAATTGAGGAGCGGGGGGCCAGATACGCAGTATTTT. The chain has TRBV29-1 and TRBJ2-3, with 9 bases that match TRBD2. V shed 2 bases, J shed 4 bases, and the junction held 7 bases outside the gene matches. The germline V gene has CDR1 SQVTM and CDR2 ANQGSEA. The CDR3 has 15 residues.